The 15 T cell receptor beta chains presented below share a single source sample, sequenced in a study of shared clonotypes between healthy human individuals (TCRdb year 2020). Library creation used the immunoSEQ multiplex PCR assay. TCRdb stores this immuneACCESS table with in-frame sequences only. Part of the clones is absent; in the studies checked, under half of the shortfall reflects unresolved V genes, and no reason is known for the rest. The sample table contains some 790,000 clones; only one count was recorded for approximately 77% of them. The ten largest make up 1.8% of the sample. Sample: memory CD4+ T cells sorted from blood. The sample's cell subset or site label, decoded: CD45RA-negative fraction. All receptors come from a woman under 40 in good health.

This rearrangement joins TRBV30 to TRBJ2-3; D call uncertain. V lost 2 bases and J 4 bases, leaving 13 bases between the germline ends. Germline loops: CDR1 GTSNPN, CDR2 SVGIG (reference sequence). The CDR3 is 14 amino acids. The CDR3 sequence is CAWSRVGPPDTQYF. The CDR3, as DNA: TGTGCCTGGAGTCGAGTAGGGCCCCCAGATACGCAGTATTTT.

This clone was seen more than once but under ten times. V usage is TRBV4-1 and J usage is TRBJ2-3; 9 positions match TRBD2. CDR1 is MGHRA and CDR2 is YSYEKL in the germline V gene. The V segment lost 2 bases and the J segment 4 bases; nucleotides outside the gene matches: 13. The CDR3 runs 18 residues. This CDR3 reads CASSQQPSPSGEADTQYF. The CDR3 DNA reads as TGCGCCAGCAGCCAACAACCCTCCCCTAGCGGGGAGGCAGATACGCAGTATTTT.

V usage is TRBV5-1 and J usage is TRBJ2-7; 7 bases are shared with TRBD2. Per germline, CDR1 SGHRS and CDR2 YFSETQ. V was clipped by 4 bases and J by 1 base; unmatched bases: 14. The CDR3 spans 17 residues. The DNA of the CDR3 is TGCGCCAGCAGCGTGGGGGGTGTCCAGCGGGGTTCCTACGAGCAGTACTTC. Encoded protein: CASSVGGVQRGSYEQYF.

The chain links TRBV28 to TRBJ2-7; 9 nucleotides agree with TRBD2. From germline, CDR1 is MDHEN and CDR2 SYDVKM. The V segment lost 5 bases and the J segment 1 base; nucleotides outside the gene matches: 12. The CDR3 has 17 amino acids. The CDR3 DNA is TGTGCCAGCAGTCCTTCCTTAGCGGGAGTGAGGTCCTACGAGCAGTACTTC. Its translation is CASSPSLAGVRSYEQYF. Using reference TRBV28 and TRBJ2-7 for the parts outside the CDR3, the full variable domain is DVKVTQSSRYLVKRTGEKVFLECVQDMDHENMFWYRQDPGLGLRLIYFSYDVKMKEKGDIPEGYSVSREKKERFSLILESASTNQTSMYLCASSPSLAGVRSYEQYFGPGTRLTVT.

The CDR3 reads CASSFTGPQPQHF. DNA for the CDR3: TGTGCCAGCAGTTTTACGGGGCCTCAGCCCCAGCATTTT. The rearrangement joins TRBV27 to TRBJ1-5; TRBD1 is a possible D gene (5 bases). The CDR3 totals 13 residues. Germline CDR1 and CDR2: MNHEY and SMNVEV (reference sequence). Trimming shortened V by 3 bases and J by 6 bases, and 9 bases separated the two germline ends.

The chain carries TRBV5-8 and TRBJ2-1; 9 bases agree with TRBD2. Germline V gene data show CDR1 as SGHTS and CDR2 as YDEGEE. J lost 2 bases, V lost 4 bases, and 10 bases had no gene match. The CDR3 length is 17 residues. The CDR3 sequence is CASSINKGLATYNEQFF. The CDR3 DNA follows: TGTGCCAGCAGCATAAACAAGGGACTAGCCACCTACAATGAGCAGTTCTTC.

Here the CDR3 reads CASSPRTGNTEAFF. The CDR3 nucleotides read TGCGCCAGCAGCCCGCGGACAGGGAACACTGAAGCTTTCTTT. J is TRBJ1-1 and V is TRBV4-1; 7 bases are shared with TRBD1. Germline-derived CDR1 and CDR2 are MGHRA and YSYEKL. This CDR3 contains 14 residues. Trimming removed 4 bases from V and 1 base from J; junction bases left unmatched: 3.

A few counts support this clone. The chain has TRBV28 and TRBJ2-2; tentative D call: TRBD1 (6 bases). Germline lookup yields CDR1 MDHEN and CDR2 SYDVKM. The CDR3 is made up of 13 amino acids. V was cut by 6 bases and J by 6 bases, with 11 bases left in between. CDR3 sequence (DNA): TGTGCCAGCAGCGGGCCAGGGGCCGGGGAGCTGTTTTTT. Translation gives CASSGPGAGELFF.

The chain uses TRBV11-2 and TRBJ2-5; 8 positions match TRBD2. The CDR3 is 16 residues long. V shed 4 bases, J shed 3 bases, and the junction held 10 bases outside the gene matches. Germline lookup yields CDR1 SGHAT and CDR2 FQNNGV. CDR3 coding DNA: TGTGCCAGCAGCTGGGGGTTTAGCGGGAAGAAAGAGACCCAGTACTTC. It encodes CASSWGFSGKKETQYF. Complete variable domain (other parts from reference TRBV11-2 and TRBJ2-5): EAGVAQSPRYKIIEKRQSVAFWCNPISGHATLYWYQQILGQGPKLLIQFQNNGVVDDSQLPKDRFSAERLKGVDSTLKIQPAKLEDSAVYLCASSWGFSGKKETQYFGPGTRLLVL.

This clone has more than one count but fewer than ten. The J gene is TRBJ2-5, the V gene TRBV6-5; the D gene is possibly TRBD2 (5 bases). The DNA end is more similar to TRBJ2-7, so the J call may be wrong. This CDR3 is built from 16 residues. CDR1 MNHEY and CDR2 SVGAGI come from the germline V gene. Here the CDR3 reads CASSYSMPGLQYEQYF. CDR3 DNA sequence: TGTGCCAGCAGTTACTCGATGCCTGGACTTCAATACGAGCAGTACTTC.

This clone was seen a few times. The J gene is TRBJ1-2, the V gene TRBV6-6; D gene unclear. Per germline, CDR1 MNHNY and CDR2 SVGAGI (reference sequence). The CDR3 extends over 16 amino acids. V gave up 2 bases and J gave up 1 base, with 14 bases separating them. The CDR3 sequence: CASSYGSVGNNYGYTF. CDR3 in DNA: TGTGCCAGCAGTTACGGTTCGGTAGGGAATAACTATGGCTACACCTTC.

This chain connects TRBV5-1 to TRBJ2-5; the D is unclear. The V and J ends lost 4 bases and 4 bases respectively, with 8 bases between them. Germline CDR1 is SGHRS and CDR2 is YFSETQ. This CDR3 is built from 12 residues. As DNA, the CDR3 is TGCGCCAGCAGCGGAGAGACAGAGACCCAGTACTTC. Protein sequence: CASSGETETQYF.

Only one count was recorded for this clone. The CDR3 DNA reads TGTGCCAGCAGCTTCGTCAGAGACCGCGAGCAGTACTTC. Protein: CASSFVRDREQYF. The rearrangement joins TRBV5-6 to TRBJ2-7; D is unresolved. V was cut by 2 bases and J by 6 bases, with 12 bases left in between. The germline CDR1 and CDR2 sequences are SGHDT and YYEEEE. This CDR3 is 13 amino acids long.

CDR3 coding DNA: TGTGCCAGCAGCTCCCGGAGGGGGTCTTGGACTGAAGCTTTCTTT. Amino acid sequence: CASSSRRGSWTEAFF. The genes are TRBV7-9 and TRBJ1-1; possibly TRBD1 for D (6 bases). With 4 bases removed from V and 5 bases from J, the gap between germline ends came to 17 bases. The CDR3 runs to 15 residues. Germline V gene lookup returns CDR1 SEHNR and CDR2 FQNEAQ (reference sequence).

With regard to this clone: Within the sample, other DNA sequences also encode this same CDR3. The chain carries TRBV5-4 and TRBJ1-5, with D maybe TRBD1 (6 bases). The CDR3 runs 13 residues. Germline V CDR1 and CDR2: SGHNT, YYREEE (reference sequence). Trimming stripped 4 bases from V and 4 bases from J, with 9 bases between. For the CDR3, the DNA is TGTGCCAGCAGCCTGGACAGAAATCAGCCCCAGCATTTT. Translating it yields CASSLDRNQPQHF.